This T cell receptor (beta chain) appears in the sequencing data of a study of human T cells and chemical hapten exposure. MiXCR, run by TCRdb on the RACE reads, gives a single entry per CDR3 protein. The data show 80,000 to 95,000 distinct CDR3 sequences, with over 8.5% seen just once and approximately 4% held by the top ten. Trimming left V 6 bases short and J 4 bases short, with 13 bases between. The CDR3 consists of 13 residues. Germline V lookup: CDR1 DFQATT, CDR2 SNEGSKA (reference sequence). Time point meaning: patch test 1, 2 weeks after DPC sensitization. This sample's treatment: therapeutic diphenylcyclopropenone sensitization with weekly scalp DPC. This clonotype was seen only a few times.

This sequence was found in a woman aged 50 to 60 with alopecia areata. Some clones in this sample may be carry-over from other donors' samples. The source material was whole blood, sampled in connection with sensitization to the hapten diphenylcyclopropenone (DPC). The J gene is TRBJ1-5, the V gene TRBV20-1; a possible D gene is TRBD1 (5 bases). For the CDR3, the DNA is TGCAGTGCCCCGGGACGGAGGAATCAGCCCCAGCATTTT. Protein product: CSAPGRRNQPQHF.